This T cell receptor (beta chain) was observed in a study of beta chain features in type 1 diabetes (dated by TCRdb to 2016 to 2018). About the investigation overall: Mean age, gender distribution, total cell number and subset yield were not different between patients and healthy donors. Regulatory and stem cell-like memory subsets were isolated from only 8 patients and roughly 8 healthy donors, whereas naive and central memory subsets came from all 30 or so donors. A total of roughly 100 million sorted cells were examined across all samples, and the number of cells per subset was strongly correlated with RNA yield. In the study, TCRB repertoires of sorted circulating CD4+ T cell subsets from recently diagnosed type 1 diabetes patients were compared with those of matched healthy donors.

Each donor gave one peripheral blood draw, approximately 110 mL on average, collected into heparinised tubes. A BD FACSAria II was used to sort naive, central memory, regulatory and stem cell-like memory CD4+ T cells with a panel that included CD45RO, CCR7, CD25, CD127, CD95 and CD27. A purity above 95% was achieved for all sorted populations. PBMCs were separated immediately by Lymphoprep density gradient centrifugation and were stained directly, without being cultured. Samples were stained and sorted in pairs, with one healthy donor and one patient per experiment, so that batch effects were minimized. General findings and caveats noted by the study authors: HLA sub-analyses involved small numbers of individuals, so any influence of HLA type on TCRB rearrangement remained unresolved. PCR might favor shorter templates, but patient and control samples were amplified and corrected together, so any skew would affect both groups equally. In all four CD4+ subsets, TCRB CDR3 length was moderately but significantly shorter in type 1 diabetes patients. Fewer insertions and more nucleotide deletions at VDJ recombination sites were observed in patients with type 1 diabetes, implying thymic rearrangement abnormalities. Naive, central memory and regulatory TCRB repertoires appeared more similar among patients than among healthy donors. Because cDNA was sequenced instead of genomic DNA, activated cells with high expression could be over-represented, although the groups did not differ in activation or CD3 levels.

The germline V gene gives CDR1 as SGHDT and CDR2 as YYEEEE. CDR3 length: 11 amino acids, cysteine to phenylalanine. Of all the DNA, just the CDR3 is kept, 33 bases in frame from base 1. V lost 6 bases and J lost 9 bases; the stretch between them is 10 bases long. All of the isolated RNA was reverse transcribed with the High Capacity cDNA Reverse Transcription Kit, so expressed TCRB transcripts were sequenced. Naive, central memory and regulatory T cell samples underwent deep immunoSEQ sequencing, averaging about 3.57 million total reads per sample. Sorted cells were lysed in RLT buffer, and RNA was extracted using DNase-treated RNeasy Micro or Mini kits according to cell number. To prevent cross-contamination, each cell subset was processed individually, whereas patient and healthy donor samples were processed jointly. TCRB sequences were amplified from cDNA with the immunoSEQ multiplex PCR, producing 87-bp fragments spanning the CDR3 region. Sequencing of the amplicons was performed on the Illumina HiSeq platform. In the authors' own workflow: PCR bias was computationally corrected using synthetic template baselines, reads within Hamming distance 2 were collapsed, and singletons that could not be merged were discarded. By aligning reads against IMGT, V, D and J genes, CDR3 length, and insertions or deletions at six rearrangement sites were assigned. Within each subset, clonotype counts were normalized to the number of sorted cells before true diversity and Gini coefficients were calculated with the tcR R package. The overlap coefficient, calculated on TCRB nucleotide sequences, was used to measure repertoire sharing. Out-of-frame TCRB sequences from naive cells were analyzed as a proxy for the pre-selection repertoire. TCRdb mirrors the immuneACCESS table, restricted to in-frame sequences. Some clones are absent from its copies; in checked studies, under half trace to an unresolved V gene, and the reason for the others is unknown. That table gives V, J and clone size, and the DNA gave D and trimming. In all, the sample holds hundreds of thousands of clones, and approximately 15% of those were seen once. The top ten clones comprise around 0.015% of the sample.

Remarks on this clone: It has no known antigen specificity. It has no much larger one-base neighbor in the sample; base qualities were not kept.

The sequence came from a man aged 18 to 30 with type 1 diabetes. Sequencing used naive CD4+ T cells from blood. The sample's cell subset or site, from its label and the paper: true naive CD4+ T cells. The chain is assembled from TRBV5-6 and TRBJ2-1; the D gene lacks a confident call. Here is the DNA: TGTGCCAGCACCTCCTATAGTGAGCAGTTCTTC. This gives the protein CASTSYSEQFF. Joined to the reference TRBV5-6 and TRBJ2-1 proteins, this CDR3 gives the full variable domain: DAGVTQSPTHLIKTRGQQVTLRCSPKSGHDTVSWYQQALGQGPQFIFQYYEEEERQRGNFPDRFSGHQFPNYSSELNVNALLLGDSALYLCASTSYSEQFFGPGTRLTVL.